This TCR beta chain was retrieved from a study of cytomegalovirus exposure and HLA in healthy donors. CDR1 and CDR2 from the germline V gene are KGHSH and LQKENI. V dropped 3 bases and J dropped 4; count of bases not matched to a gene: 4. The CDR3 runs 15 residues. Study-level points and caveats: Highest at DRB1 and lowest at HLA-C, TCR association rates differed among HLA loci in a later analysis.

Worth noting for this clone: Its target is not known.

This PCR relied on a set of 60 Vbeta primers and 13 Jbeta primers. The protocol was immunoSEQ multiplex PCR, while the TCRdb copy is restricted to in-frame clones and leaves out a portion. The table shows 250,000 to 350,000 clones, with under 90% occurring only once. Sequenced material: PBMCs. This TCR was sampled from a girl aged 2-15 years in good health and CMV-seronegative. The chain carries TRBV18 and TRBJ1-4; the match to TRBD1 covers 8 bases. The CDR3 loop reads CASSPRQGINEKLFF. The CDR3 bases are TGTGCCAGCTCACCTAGACAGGGGATTAATGAAAAACTGTTTTTT.